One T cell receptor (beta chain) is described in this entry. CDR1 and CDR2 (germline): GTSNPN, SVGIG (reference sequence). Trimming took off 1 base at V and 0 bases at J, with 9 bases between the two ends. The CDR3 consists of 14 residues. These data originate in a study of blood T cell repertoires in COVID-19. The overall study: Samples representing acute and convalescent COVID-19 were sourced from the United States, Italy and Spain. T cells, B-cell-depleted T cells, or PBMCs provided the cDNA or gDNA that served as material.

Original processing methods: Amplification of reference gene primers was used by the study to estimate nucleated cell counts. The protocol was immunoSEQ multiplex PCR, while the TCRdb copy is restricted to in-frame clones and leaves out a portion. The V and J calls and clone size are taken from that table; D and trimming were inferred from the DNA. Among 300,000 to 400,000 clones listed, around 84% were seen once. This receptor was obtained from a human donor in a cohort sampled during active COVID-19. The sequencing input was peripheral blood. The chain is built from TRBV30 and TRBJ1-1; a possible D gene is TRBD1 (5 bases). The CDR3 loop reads CAWSEDNVNTEAFF. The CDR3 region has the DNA TGTGCCTGGAGTGAGGACAATGTGAACACTGAAGCTTTCTTT.